Listed below are T cell receptor beta chains from one sample, sequenced in a study of cytomegalovirus exposure and HLA in healthy donors. The protocol was immunoSEQ multiplex PCR, while the TCRdb copy is restricted to in-frame clones and leaves out a portion. Of tens of thousands of clones in the sample, about 75% are singletons; the top ten hold approximately 2%. The specimen sequenced was PBMCs. The receptors were sampled from a man between 35 and 55 years old in good health and CMV-seronegative. CDR3s include the opening cysteine and the closing phenylalanine or tryptophan. D genes are given only for firm matches. The size of a clone is reported for some rows only, either as once, few or many, or as a class for expanded clones.

abundance	v_gene	j_gene	d_gene	CDR3aa	CDR3nt
-	TRBV5-6	TRBJ2-7	TRBD1	CASSRDRATYEQYF	TGTGCCAGCAGCAGGGACAGGGCAACCTACGAGCAGTACTTC
-	TRBV5-6	TRBJ2-6	-	CASSLWAEGFPTGANVLTF	TGTGCCAGCAGCTTGTGGGCAGAGGGCTTTCCGACCGGGGCCAACGTCCTGACTTTC
-	TRBV5-4	TRBJ2-6	TRBD1	CASRRAGGISGANVLTF	TGTGCCAGCAGGAGGGCAGGGGGCATATCTGGGGCCAACGTCCTGACTTTC
-	TRBV6-1	TRBJ2-7	-	CASSSFYEQYF	TGTGCCAGCAGTTCGTTCTACGAGCAGTACTTC
-	TRBV25-1	TRBJ1-2	-	CASGDRGLLYGYTF	TGTGCCAGCGGCGACAGAGGTTTACTCTATGGCTACACCTTC
-	TRBV4-2	TRBJ1-1	-	CASSQEPSRVNTEAFF	TGTGCCAGCAGCCAAGAACCCTCGAGAGTGAACACTGAAGCTTTCTTT
-	TRBV6-1	TRBJ2-7	-	CASSREADSSYEQYF	TGTGCCAGCAGTCGCGAGGCGGACAGCTCCTACGAGCAGTACTTC
-	TRBV11-2	TRBJ1-2	-	CASSSLRGGYTF	TGTGCCAGCAGTAGCCTCAGGGGTGGCTACACCTTC
-	TRBV10-2	TRBJ2-7	TRBD2	CASRAGVAYEQYF	TGCGCCAGCAGAGCGGGGGTTGCCTACGAGCAGTACTTC
-	TRBV6-1	TRBJ1-1	-	CASSARTHTEAFF	TGTGCCAGCAGTGCCAGGACTCACACTGAAGCTTTCTTT
-	TRBV6-1	TRBJ2-7	TRBD1	CASTTGTASYEQYF	TGTGCCAGCACCACCGGGACAGCTTCCTACGAGCAGTACTTC
-	TRBV11-3	TRBJ1-1	-	CASSLRTEAFF	TGTGCCAGCAGCTTGAGGACTGAAGCTTTCTTT
-	TRBV27	TRBJ1-4	TRBD1	CASSRRQGATNEKLFF	TGTGCCAGCAGTCGGAGACAGGGGGCCACTAATGAAAAACTGTTTTTT
-	TRBV14	TRBJ1-2	-	CASSFRTDDYGYTF	TGTGCCAGCAGCTTCCGGACAGACGACTATGGCTACACCTTC
-	TRBV5-1	TRBJ1-4	-	CASSLDRGNAEKLFF	TGCGCCAGCAGCTTGGATCGGGGTAACGCTGAAAAACTGTTTTTT
-	TRBV7-8	TRBJ1-5	-	CASSLVDSNQPQHF	TGTGCCAGCAGCTTAGTAGATAGCAATCAGCCCCAGCATTTT
-	TRBV19	TRBJ2-5	TRBD2	CASSIHSSGGAGETQYF	TGTGCCAGTAGCATTCACTCTAGCGGGGGGGCCGGAGAGACCCAGTACTTC
-	TRBV27	TRBJ2-7	-	CASSCAPLAIEYF	TGTGCCAGCAGCTGTGCCCCCCTTGCGATTGAGTACTTC
-	TRBV19	TRBJ1-2	TRBD1	CASSNTRTGVYGYTF	TGTGCCAGTAGTAATACTAGGACAGGGGTTTACGGCTACACCTTC
-	TRBV28	TRBJ2-1	TRBD2	CASSLSPGTSGYNEQFF	TGTGCCAGCAGTTTATCCCCCGGGACTAGCGGTTACAATGAGCAGTTCTTC
-	TRBV2	TRBJ2-7	-	CASTPQGSYEQYF	TGTGCCAGCACCCCACAGGGCTCCTACGAGCAGTACTTC
-	TRBV7-3	TRBJ2-7	TRBD2	CASSPTSGSEQYF	TGTGCCAGCAGCCCGACTAGCGGGAGCGAGCAGTACTTC
-	TRBV9	TRBJ2-7	TRBD2	CASSQVAGTYEQYF	TGTGCCAGCAGCCAAGTAGCGGGTACCTACGAGCAGTACTTC
once	TRBV20-1	TRBJ2-7	-	CSVSSYYEQYF	TGCAGTGTCTCTAGCTACTACGAGCAGTACTTC
few	TRBV2	TRBJ2-3	TRBD1	CASRQQGWHADTQYF	TGTGCCAGCAGGCAACAGGGGTGGCACGCAGATACGCAGTATTTT
-	TRBV28	TRBJ2-2	TRBD2	CASSPGTSGRTGELFF	TGTGCCAGCAGCCCAGGGACTAGCGGGAGGACCGGGGAGCTGTTTTTT
-	TRBV5-6	TRBJ1-5	TRBD1	CASSTGQGNEPQHF	TGTGCCAGCAGCACCGGACAGGGAAACGAGCCCCAGCATTTT
-	TRBV5-1	TRBJ2-7	-	CASSLGDVRYEQYF	TGCGCCAGCAGCTTGGGCGACGTGAGGTACGAGCAGTACTTC
-	TRBV2	TRBJ2-3	TRBD1	CASSAGTVIRTDTQYF	TGTGCCAGCAGTGCCGGGACAGTTATCCGGACAGATACGCAGTATTTT
-	TRBV9	TRBJ2-2	TRBD1	CASSTGDRVTGELFF	TGTGCCAGCAGCACTGGGGACAGGGTCACCGGGGAGCTGTTTTTT
-	TRBV7-9	TRBJ2-7	-	CASSLLGNSYEQYF	TGTGCCAGCAGCTTACTAGGTAACTCCTACGAGCAGTACTTC
-	TRBV5-1	TRBJ1-4	TRBD1	CASSLGGQRFNEKLFF	TGCGCCAGCAGCTTGGGGGGACAGAGATTTAATGAAAAACTGTTTTTT
-	TRBV29-1	TRBJ1-2	-	CSVPDTTADGYTF	TGCAGCGTTCCGGACACGACCGCGGATGGCTACACCTTC
-	TRBV28	TRBJ1-1	-	CASSLSGSTEAFF	TGTGCCAGCAGTTTGTCAGGGTCCACTGAAGCTTTCTTT
-	TRBV6-1	TRBJ1-5	TRBD1	CASSGTGSNNQPQHF	TGTGCCAGCAGCGGGACAGGCTCGAATAATCAGCCCCAGCATTTT
-	TRBV30	TRBJ1-1	-	CAWSHRERLNTEAFF	TGTGCCTGGAGCCACAGGGAACGCTTGAACACTGAAGCTTTCTTT
once	TRBV30	TRBJ1-1	-	CAWSVLEDTEAFF	TGTGCCTGGAGTGTACTGGAGGACACTGAAGCTTTCTTT